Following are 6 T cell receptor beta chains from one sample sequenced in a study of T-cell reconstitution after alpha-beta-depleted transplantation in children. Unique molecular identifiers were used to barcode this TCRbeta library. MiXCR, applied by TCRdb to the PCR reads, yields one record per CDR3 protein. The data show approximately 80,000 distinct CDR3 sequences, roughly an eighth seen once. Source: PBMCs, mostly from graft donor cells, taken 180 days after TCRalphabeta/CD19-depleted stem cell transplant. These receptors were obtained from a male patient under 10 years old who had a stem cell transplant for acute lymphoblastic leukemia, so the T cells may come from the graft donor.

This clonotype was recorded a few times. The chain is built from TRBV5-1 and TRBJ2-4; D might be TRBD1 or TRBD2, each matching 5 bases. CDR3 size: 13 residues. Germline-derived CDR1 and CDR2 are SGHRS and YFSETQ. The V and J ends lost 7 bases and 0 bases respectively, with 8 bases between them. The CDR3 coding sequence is TGCGCCAGCCAAGGGACAGCCAAAAACATTCAGTACTTC. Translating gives CASQGTAKNIQYF.

CDR3 region: CASSPYGNEKLFF. The CDR3 DNA sequence: TGTGCCAGCTCACCCTACGGGAATGAAAAACTGTTTTTT. The chain joins TRBV18 to TRBJ1-4; D not certain. This CDR3 has 13 residues. V gave up 3 bases and J gave up 5 bases, with 7 bases separating them. CDR1 KGHSH and CDR2 LQKENI come from the germline V gene.

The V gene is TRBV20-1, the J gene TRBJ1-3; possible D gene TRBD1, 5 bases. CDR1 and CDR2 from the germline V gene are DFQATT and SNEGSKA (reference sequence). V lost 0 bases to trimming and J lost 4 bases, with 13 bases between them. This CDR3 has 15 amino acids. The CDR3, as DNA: TGCAGTGCTAGAGATCCAGGGTCGGGAGGAAACACCATATATTTT. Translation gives CSARDPGSGGNTIYF.

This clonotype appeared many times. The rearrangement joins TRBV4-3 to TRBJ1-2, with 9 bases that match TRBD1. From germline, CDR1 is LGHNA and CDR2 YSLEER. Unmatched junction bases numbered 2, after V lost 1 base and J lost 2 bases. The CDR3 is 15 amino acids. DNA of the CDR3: TGCGCCAGCAGCCAAGTGGACAGGGGAAACTATGGCTACACCTTC. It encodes CASSQVDRGNYGYTF.

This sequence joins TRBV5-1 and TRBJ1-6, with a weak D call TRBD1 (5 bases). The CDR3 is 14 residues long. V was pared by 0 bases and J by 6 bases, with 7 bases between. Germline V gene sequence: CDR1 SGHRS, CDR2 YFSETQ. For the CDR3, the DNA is TGCGCCAGCAGCTTGGAAGGGGCTAATTCACCCCTCCACTTT. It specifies CASSLEGANSPLHF.

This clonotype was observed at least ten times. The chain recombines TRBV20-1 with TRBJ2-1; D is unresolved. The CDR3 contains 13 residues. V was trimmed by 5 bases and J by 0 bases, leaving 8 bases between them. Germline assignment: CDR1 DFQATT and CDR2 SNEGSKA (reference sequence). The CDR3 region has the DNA TGCAGTGCTTGGGAATCCTCCTACAATGAGCAGTTCTTC. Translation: CSAWESSYNEQFF.